These T cell receptor beta chains were read from a single sample in a study of cytomegalovirus exposure and HLA in healthy donors. Method: immunoSEQ multiplex PCR; TCRdb's copy keeps in-frame clones and lacks some. The sample has around 400,000 clones, roughly 89% seen once; the top ten hold 0.65% to 0.95%. The sequencing input was PBMCs. These receptors were collected from a woman younger than 35 in good health and CMV-seronegative. Both conserved end residues are part of each CDR3.

j_call v_call cdr3_aa
TRBJ1-1 TRBV25-1 CASRLDIPGTEAFF
TRBJ2-5 TRBV5-1 CASREVETQYF
TRBJ1-1 TRBV6-5 CASSYRGTGRTEAFF
TRBJ1-2 TRBV2 CASSEKGQGTYGYTF
TRBJ1-1 TRBV19 CASSTRDRPLGTEAFF
TRBJ2-5 TRBV28 CASLQGEQETQYF
TRBJ1-5 TRBV28 CASTTPVGVPQHF
TRBJ1-1 TRBV2 CASIREQGTEAFF
TRBJ2-7 TRBV28 CASSSRYEQYF
TRBJ2-7 TRBV19 CASSSAYEQYF
TRBJ2-7 TRBV4-2 CASSQEGSGGSYEQYF
TRBJ1-2 TRBV25-1 CASSPPGLARWGYTF
TRBJ2-1 TRBV7-2 CASSLMPPGTSGGNEQFF